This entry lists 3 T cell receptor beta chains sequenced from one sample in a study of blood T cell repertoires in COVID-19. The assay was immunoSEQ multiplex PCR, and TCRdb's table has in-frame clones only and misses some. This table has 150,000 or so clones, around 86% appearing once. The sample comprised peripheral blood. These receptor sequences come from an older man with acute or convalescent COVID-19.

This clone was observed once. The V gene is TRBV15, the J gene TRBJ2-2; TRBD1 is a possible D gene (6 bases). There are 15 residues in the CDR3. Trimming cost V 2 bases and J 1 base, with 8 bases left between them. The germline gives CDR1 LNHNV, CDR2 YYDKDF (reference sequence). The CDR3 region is CATSRRQVNTGELFF. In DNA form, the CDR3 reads TGTGCCACCAGCAGACGACAGGTGAACACCGGGGAGCTGTTTTTT.

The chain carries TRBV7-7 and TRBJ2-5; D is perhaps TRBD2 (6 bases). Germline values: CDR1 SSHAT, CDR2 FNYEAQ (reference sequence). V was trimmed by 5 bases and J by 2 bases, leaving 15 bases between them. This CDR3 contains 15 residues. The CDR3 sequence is CASSIGSLGQETQYF. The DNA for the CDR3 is TGTGCCAGCAGCATCGGGAGTCTTGGTCAAGAGACCCAGTACTTC.

The CDR3 DNA is TGTGCCAGTACCACCTTAGCGGGAGTGACCAAAAACATTCAGTACTTC. It translates to CASTTLAGVTKNIQYF. The rearrangement uses TRBV19 and TRBJ2-4; 9 positions match TRBD2. V dropped 7 bases and J dropped 2; count of bases not matched to a gene: 9. The CDR3 loop spans 16 amino acids. Germline V gene sequence: CDR1 LNHDA, CDR2 SQIVND (reference sequence).